This T cell receptor beta chain was observed in a study of blood T cell repertoires in COVID-19. Study background: Whether acute or convalescent, the COVID-19 samples came from the United States, Italy and Spain.

The data were produced by immunoSEQ multiplex PCR, yet TCRdb's version contains in-frame clones alone and is incomplete. The sample has roughly 130,000 clones; 88% are singletons. Note on this clone: Other DNA sequences in the sample encode the same CDR3.

Germline V gives CDR1 SGHRS, CDR2 YFSETQ. This CDR3 contains 14 residues. Deletions cut 4 bases from V and 0 bases from J, with 11 bases between. The Seattle site enrolled patients during active infection and followed them longitudinally. The chain carries TRBV5-1 and TRBJ2-7; D call uncertain. Specimen: peripheral blood. This receptor was taken from a human donor with COVID-19, enrolled during active disease. The donor label of this sample is uncertain. CDR3 protein: CASSLQASSYEQYF. CDR3 nucleotide sequence: TGCGCCAGCAGCCTCCAAGCAAGCTCCTACGAGCAGTACTTC.